These 20 T cell receptor beta chains share one sample of origin, sequenced in a study of blood T cell repertoires in COVID-19. The table came from immunoSEQ multiplex PCR; TCRdb's copy has only in-frame clones and leaves some out. Found here are about 190,000 clones, roughly 87% of them singletons; the top ten hold approximately 8.1%. The sample taken for sequencing was peripheral blood. Receptors originate from a woman aged 55-70 years with COVID-19, enrolled during active disease.

This chain links TRBV27 with TRBJ2-1; possibly TRBD2 for D (6 bases). Looked up from germline, CDR1 is MNHEY and CDR2 is SMNVEV (reference sequence). The CDR3 sequence is 15 residues long. V was cut by 5 bases and J by 4 bases, with 15 bases left in between. The CDR3: CASSPRPSEYNEQFF. The CDR3 DNA sequence: TGTGCCAGCAGTCCACGCCCTAGCGAGTACAATGAGCAGTTCTTC.

This chain joins TRBV19 and TRBJ1-5; the D gene is possibly TRBD1 (6 bases). V was pared by 5 bases and J by 4 bases, with 15 bases between. The CDR3 runs to 15 residues. Per the germline V gene, CDR1 is LNHDA and CDR2 is SQIVND (reference sequence). The CDR3 nucleotides read TGTGCCAGTAGTGGAAACAGGGTGGGGAATCAGCCCCAGCATTTT. Its protein is CASSGNRVGNQPQHF.

This chain links TRBV25-1 with TRBJ2-7; tentative D call: TRBD1 (6 bases). The germline V and J ends were trimmed by 1 base and 4 bases, with 8 bases remaining between them. There are 13 residues in the CDR3. Germline CDR1 is MGHDK and CDR2 is SYGVNS. CDR3 coding DNA: TGTGCCAGCAGTGAATGGGGGACATACGAGCAGTACTTC. It translates to CASSEWGTYEQYF.

This sequence joins TRBV28 and TRBJ1-2; D unclear. The CDR3 sequence is 14 residues long. V was pared by 5 bases and J by 2 bases, with 12 bases between. Germline CDR1 reads MDHEN; CDR2 reads SYDVKM. The CDR3 is CASSPPGENYGYTF. The CDR3 nucleotides read TGTGCCAGCAGTCCCCCGGGAGAGAACTATGGCTACACCTTC.

Only one count was recorded for this clone. The rearrangement uses TRBV6-2 or TRBV6-3 and TRBJ2-1; TRBD2 agrees at 7 bases. Germline loops: CDR1 MNHEY, CDR2 SVGEGT. The CDR3 sequence is 15 residues long. V was clipped by 2 bases and J by 7 bases; unmatched bases: 8. The CDR3 is CASSYEAGIKNEQFF. The CDR3 DNA follows: TGTGCCAGCAGTTACGAAGCGGGAATAAAAAATGAGCAGTTCTTC.

This clone was detected only once. This rearrangement joins TRBV19 to TRBJ1-1; unclear D gene. Between the trimmed V and J ends, which lost 6 bases and 2 bases, there was a span of 10 bases. This CDR3 region has 13 residues. The germline V gene encodes CDR1 LNHDA and CDR2 SQIVND (reference sequence). CDR3 protein: CASSLYLNTEAFF. The CDR3 coding sequence is TGTGCCAGTAGCCTATATCTTAACACTGAAGCTTTCTTT.

The chain has TRBV27 and TRBJ1-2; 9 bases align to TRBD1. This CDR3 spans 14 amino acids. Per germline, CDR1 MNHEY and CDR2 SMNVEV (reference sequence). J was trimmed by 8 bases and V by 5 bases; bases with no gene match: 9. The CDR3 DNA follows: TGTGCCAGCAGTCCGTCTACAGGGGGCGCAGGCTACACCTTC. It codes for CASSPSTGGAGYTF.

V and J are TRBV5-5 and TRBJ2-5, with 8 bases fitting TRBD2. V shed 0 bases and J 3 bases; nucleotides not matched to a gene: 4. CDR3 length: 15 amino acids. Germline loops: CDR1 SGHKS, CDR2 YYEKEE (reference sequence). The CDR3 is CASSLAVLAEETQYF. The CDR3 DNA sequence: TGTGCCAGCAGCTTGGCCGTACTAGCGGAAGAGACCCAGTACTTC.

Worth noting for this clone: The same CDR3 arises from other DNA sequences in this sample as well. V is TRBV5-1 and J is TRBJ2-7; 7 bases align to TRBD1. Germline trimming cut 5 bases from V and 1 base from J; bases unmatched to any gene: 6. Looked up from germline, CDR1 is SGHRS and CDR2 is YFSETQ. The CDR3 has 14 residues. This CDR3 is CASSPDRISYEQYF. CDR3 DNA: TGCGCCAGCAGTCCGGACAGGATATCCTACGAGCAGTACTTC.

CDR3 residues: CASSASRLAGGPDTQYF. The CDR3 DNA is TGTGCCAGCAGTGCGTCTAGGCTAGCGGGAGGGCCCGATACGCAGTATTTT. The genes are TRBV6-2 or TRBV6-3 and TRBJ2-3; TRBD2 aligns across 12 bases. The CDR3 is 17 amino acids. V dropped 5 bases and J dropped 6; count of bases not matched to a gene: 12. Germline loops: CDR1 MNHEY, CDR2 SVGEGT.

The chain joins TRBV5-1 to TRBJ2-7; 8 positions agree with TRBD1. V shed 5 bases and J 3 bases; nucleotides not matched to a gene: 7. Germline V gene lookup returns CDR1 SGHRS and CDR2 YFSETQ. The CDR3 sequence is 14 residues long. Written as DNA, the CDR3 is TGCGCCAGCAGGCTGCAGGGGGCCGTCTACGAGCAGTACTTC. It specifies CASRLQGAVYEQYF.

The CDR3 protein is CASSKLAGATGELFF. DNA for the CDR3: TGTGCCAGCAGCAAACTAGCGGGAGCAACCGGGGAGCTGTTTTTT. The chain is built from TRBV7-2 and TRBJ2-2; 11 nucleotides match TRBD2. This CDR3 is built from 15 residues. CDR1 SGHTA and CDR2 FQGNSA come from the germline V gene. The trim removed 5 bases at V and 5 bases at J, leaving 4 bases unmatched.

The count of this clone is one. The chain has TRBV7-2 and TRBJ2-1; no definite D call. Germline loops: CDR1 SGHTA, CDR2 FQGNSA. Trimming pared 6 bases from V and 13 bases from J, leaving 22 bases between. The CDR3 runs to 14 residues. Here the CDR3 DNA reads TGTGCCAGCAGTCGGCCTGGAGCGATCATCGCCCAGTTCTTC. Its protein is CASSRPGAIIAQFF.

The chain uses TRBV19 and TRBJ1-6; tentatively, D is TRBD1 (6 bases). Trimming left V 4 bases short and J 0 bases short, with 13 bases between. This CDR3 contains 17 residues. Germline CDR1 is LNHDA and CDR2 is SQIVND (reference sequence). CDR3 DNA: TGTGCCAGTAGTAGCGGACAGCCCAGCTCCTATAATTCACCCCTCCACTTT. Its protein is CASSSGQPSSYNSPLHF.

The V call is TRBV5-1, the J call TRBJ1-6; D is unclear. There are 16 residues in the CDR3. Per germline, CDR1 SGHRS and CDR2 YFSETQ. Trimming pared 3 bases from V and 8 bases from J, leaving 18 bases between. CDR3 bases: TGCGCCAGCAGCTCCAATGGGAGGGCGAAGGATTCACCCCTCCACTTT. Translating gives CASSSNGRAKDSPLHF.

Worth noting for this clone: Other DNA sequences in the same sample also yield this CDR3. The J gene is TRBJ2-7, the V gene TRBV27, with 7 bases aligning to TRBD1. The CDR3 consists of 11 residues. Trimming took 8 bases from V and 4 from J; bases not matched to a gene: 2. CDR1 and CDR2 from the germline V gene are MNHEY and SMNVEV (reference sequence). CDR3: CASSRGYEQYF. The DNA of the CDR3 is TGTGCCAGCTCCAGGGGGTACGAGCAGTACTTC.

The chain carries TRBV19 and TRBJ2-2; D unresolved. Looked up from germline, CDR1 is LNHDA and CDR2 is SQIVND (reference sequence). V shed 5 bases and J shed 1 base, with 5 bases lying between them. The CDR3 sequence is 13 residues long. This CDR3 reads CASSSVNTGELFF. Written as DNA, the CDR3 is TGTGCCAGTAGTTCTGTGAACACCGGGGAGCTGTTTTTT.

The rearrangement joins TRBV24-1 to TRBJ2-3; the match to TRBD2 covers 7 bases. The CDR3 is 15 amino acids. The ends lost 1 base at V and 1 base at J; junction bases unmatched: 1. Germline V gene data show CDR1 as KGHDR and CDR2 as SFDVKD. The CDR3 here is CATSDFAGGTDTQYF. The CDR3 nucleotides read TGTGCCACCAGTGATTTTGCGGGAGGCACAGATACGCAGTATTTT.

The V call is TRBV9, the J call TRBJ1-3; D is unresolved. The germline V gene has CDR1 SGDLS and CDR2 YYNGEE. The CDR3 length is 16 residues. Trimming took off 0 bases at V and 2 bases at J, with 12 bases between the two ends. The CDR3 spells CASSVGEGRPGNTIYF. In nucleotides, the CDR3 is TGTGCCAGCAGCGTAGGGGAGGGTAGGCCTGGAAACACCATATATTTT.

The chain has TRBV11-2 and TRBJ2-7, with 9 bases matching TRBD2. Germline CDR1 is SGHAT and CDR2 is FQNNGV. This CDR3 has 14 residues. J was trimmed by 3 bases and V by 4 bases; bases with no gene match: 4. For the CDR3, the DNA is TGTGCCAGCAGCTCCCTAGCGGGGAGCTACGAGCAGTACGTC. Protein sequence: CASSSLAGSYEQYV.